The clone carrying this T cell receptor beta chain was counted a few times. Its antigen remains unidentified. These data belong to a study of human T cells and chemical hapten exposure. In the study overall: Patients got weekly scalp diphenylcyclopropenone doses over the approximately 25-week study.

The CDR3 covers 13 residues. V lost 6 bases and J 4 bases, leaving 10 bases between the germline ends. Germline lookup yields CDR1 MNHEY and CDR2 SVGEGT. The time point here: pre-sensitization, week 0. As for treatment: therapeutic diphenylcyclopropenone sensitization with weekly scalp DPC. Study outcomes and limitations: Controls formed significantly fewer large CDR3 similarity clusters than expanded TCRs did.

MiXCR, applied by TCRdb to the RACE reads, yields one record per CDR3 protein. The sample contains about 380,000 distinct CDR3 sequences, 4.5% to 5.5% of which appear only once. This receptor was identified in a woman between 50 and 59 years old with alopecia areata. Some clones in this sample may be carry-over from other donors' samples. This chain joins TRBV6-2 or TRBV6-3 and TRBJ1-5, with no clear D. The material sequenced was whole blood, taken in connection with sensitization to the hapten diphenylcyclopropenone (DPC). The CDR3: CASRTTANQPQHF. The CDR3 region has the DNA TGTGCCAGCAGGACGACGGCTAATCAGCCCCAGCATTTT.